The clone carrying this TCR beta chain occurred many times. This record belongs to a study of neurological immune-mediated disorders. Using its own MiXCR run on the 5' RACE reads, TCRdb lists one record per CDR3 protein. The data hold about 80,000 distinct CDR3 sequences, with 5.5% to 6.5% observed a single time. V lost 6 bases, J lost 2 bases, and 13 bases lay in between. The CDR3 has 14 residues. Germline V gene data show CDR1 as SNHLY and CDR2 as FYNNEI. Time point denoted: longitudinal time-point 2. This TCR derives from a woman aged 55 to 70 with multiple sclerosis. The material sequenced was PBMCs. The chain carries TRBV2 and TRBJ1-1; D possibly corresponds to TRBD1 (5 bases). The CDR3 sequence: CASRGHPDNTEAFF. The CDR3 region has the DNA TGTGCCAGCAGAGGACACCCGGATAACACTGAAGCTTTCTTT.